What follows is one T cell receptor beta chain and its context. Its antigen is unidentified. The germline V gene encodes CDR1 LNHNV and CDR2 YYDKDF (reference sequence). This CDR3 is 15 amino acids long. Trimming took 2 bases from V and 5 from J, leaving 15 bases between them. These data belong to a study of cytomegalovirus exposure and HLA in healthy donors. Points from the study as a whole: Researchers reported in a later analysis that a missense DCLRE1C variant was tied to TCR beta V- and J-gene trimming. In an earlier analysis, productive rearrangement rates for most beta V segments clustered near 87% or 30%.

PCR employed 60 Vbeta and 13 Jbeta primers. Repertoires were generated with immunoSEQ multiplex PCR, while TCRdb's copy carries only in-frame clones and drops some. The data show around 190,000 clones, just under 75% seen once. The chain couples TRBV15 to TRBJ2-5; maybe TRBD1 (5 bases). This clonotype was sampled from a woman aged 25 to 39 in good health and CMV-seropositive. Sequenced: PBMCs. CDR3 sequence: CATSRSQGQGETQYF. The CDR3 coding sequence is TGTGCCACCAGCAGATCCCAAGGGCAGGGCGAGACCCAGTACTTC.